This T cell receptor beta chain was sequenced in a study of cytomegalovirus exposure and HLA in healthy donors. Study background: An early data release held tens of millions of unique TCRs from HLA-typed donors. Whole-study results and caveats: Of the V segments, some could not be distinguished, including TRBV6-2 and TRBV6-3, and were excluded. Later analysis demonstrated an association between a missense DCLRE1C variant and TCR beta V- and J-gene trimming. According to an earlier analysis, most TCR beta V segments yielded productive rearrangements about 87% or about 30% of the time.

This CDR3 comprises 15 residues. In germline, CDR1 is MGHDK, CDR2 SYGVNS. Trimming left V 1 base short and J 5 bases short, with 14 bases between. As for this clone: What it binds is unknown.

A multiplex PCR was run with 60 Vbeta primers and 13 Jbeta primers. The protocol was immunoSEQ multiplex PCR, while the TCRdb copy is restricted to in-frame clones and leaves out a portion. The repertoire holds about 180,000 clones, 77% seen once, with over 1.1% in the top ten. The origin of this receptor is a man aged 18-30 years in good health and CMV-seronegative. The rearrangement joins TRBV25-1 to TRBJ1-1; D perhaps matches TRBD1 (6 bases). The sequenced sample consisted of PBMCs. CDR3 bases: TGTGCCAGCAGTGAATCCAGGGGTGGGAAAACTGAAGCTTTCTTT. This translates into CASSESRGGKTEAFF.